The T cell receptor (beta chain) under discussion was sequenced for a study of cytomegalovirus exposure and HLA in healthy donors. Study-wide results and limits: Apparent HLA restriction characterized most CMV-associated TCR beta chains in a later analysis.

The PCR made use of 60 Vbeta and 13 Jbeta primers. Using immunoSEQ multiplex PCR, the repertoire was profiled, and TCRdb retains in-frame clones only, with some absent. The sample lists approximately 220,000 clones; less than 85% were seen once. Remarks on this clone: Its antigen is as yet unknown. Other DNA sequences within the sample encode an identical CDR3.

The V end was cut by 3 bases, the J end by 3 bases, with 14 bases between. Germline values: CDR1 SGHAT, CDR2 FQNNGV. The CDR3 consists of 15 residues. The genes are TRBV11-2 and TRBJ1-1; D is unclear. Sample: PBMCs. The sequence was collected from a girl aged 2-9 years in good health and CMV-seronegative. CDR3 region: CASSLEAGRDTEAFF. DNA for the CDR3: TGTGCCAGCAGCTTGGAAGCGGGGAGGGACACTGAAGCTTTCTTT.